This is a list of T cell receptor beta chains from one sample in a study of Graves' ophthalmopathy and Graves' hyperthyroidism. From the multiplex PCR reads, TCRdb called clonotypes with MiXCR, one entry per CDR3 protein. The sample shows a few hundred thousand distinct CDR3 sequences, less than 45% of them seen only once. Sequenced sample: peripheral blood or thyroid tissue (not recorded which). The receptors here all came from an adult man with Graves' hyperthyroidism. Both conserved end residues are part of each CDR3. D genes are given only for firm matches. Clone size is stated in some rows and not others, as once, few, many or a class when expanded.

J gene: TRBJ2-5; V gene: TRBV7-7; clone size: many; D gene: TRBD1; CDR3 protein: CASSGTGGQETQYF; CDR3 DNA: TGTGCTAGCAGCGGGACAGGGGGCCAAGAGACCCAGTACTTC
J gene: TRBJ2-1; V gene: TRBV20-1; clone size: NA; D gene: NA; CDR3 protein: CSAGTSGDEQFF; CDR3 DNA: TGCAGTGCTGGAACTAGTGGCGATGAGCAGTTCTTC
J gene: TRBJ1-1; V gene: TRBV12-3/TRBV12-4; clone size: once; D gene: NA; CDR3 protein: CASSLEGTGALAEAFF; CDR3 DNA: TGTGCCAGCAGTTTAGAGGGGACGGGGGCCTTAGCTGAAGCTTTCTTT
J gene: TRBJ2-1; V gene: TRBV20-1; clone size: NA; D gene: TRBD1; CDR3 protein: CSGAGTGTAEQFF; CDR3 DNA: TGCAGTGGCGCCGGGACAGGGACCGCTGAGCAGTTCTTC
J gene: TRBJ2-7; V gene: TRBV7-8; clone size: many; D gene: TRBD1; CDR3 protein: CASRRPGQGKYDEQYF; CDR3 DNA: TGTGCCAGCAGACGACCGGGACAGGGGAAGTACGACGAGCAGTACTTC
J gene: TRBJ1-1; V gene: TRBV20-1; clone size: many; D gene: NA; CDR3 protein: CSAKGNGGNTEAFF; CDR3 DNA: TGCAGTGCTAAAGGGAACGGGGGGAACACTGAAGCTTTCTTT
J gene: TRBJ2-2; V gene: TRBV6-6; clone size: NA; D gene: NA; CDR3 protein: CASRPSGPRTGELFF; CDR3 DNA: TGTGCCAGCAGACCCTCCGGGCCGCGTACCGGGGAGCTGTTTTTT
J gene: TRBJ1-1; V gene: TRBV5-1; clone size: NA; D gene: NA; CDR3 protein: CASSLVGKRTEAFF; CDR3 DNA: TGCGCCAGCAGCTTGGTGGGGAAACGCACTGAAGCTTTCTTT
J gene: TRBJ2-7; V gene: TRBV29-1; clone size: NA; D gene: NA; CDR3 protein: CSVEVRGYEQYF; CDR3 DNA: TGCAGCGTTGAAGTTAGAGGCTACGAGCAGTACTTC
J gene: TRBJ1-1; V gene: TRBV25-1; clone size: many; D gene: NA; CDR3 protein: CASSEYGSNTEAFF; CDR3 DNA: TGTGCCAGCAGTGAATACGGGTCGAACACTGAAGCTTTCTTT
J gene: TRBJ1-5; V gene: TRBV19; clone size: NA; D gene: NA; CDR3 protein: CASTLEGWKSNQPQHF; CDR3 DNA: TGTGCCAGTACCCTTGAGGGGTGGAAGAGCAATCAGCCCCAGCATTTT
J gene: TRBJ2-7; V gene: TRBV5-1; clone size: NA; D gene: NA; CDR3 protein: CASSNGATAYEQYF; CDR3 DNA: TGCGCCAGCAGCAACGGGGCTACTGCCTACGAGCAGTACTTC
J gene: TRBJ1-4; V gene: TRBV2; clone size: many; D gene: NA; CDR3 protein: CASSRTTGDEKLFF; CDR3 DNA: TGTGCCAGCAGTCGAACCACAGGAGATGAAAAACTGTTTTTT
J gene: TRBJ1-5; V gene: TRBV12-3/TRBV12-4; clone size: many; D gene: TRBD1; CDR3 protein: CASSPTGGSGNQPQHF; CDR3 DNA: TGTGCCAGCAGCCCGACAGGGGGCTCTGGCAATCAGCCCCAGCATTTT
J gene: TRBJ2-3; V gene: TRBV19; clone size: NA; D gene: TRBD1; CDR3 protein: CASSSDRGLTDTQYF; CDR3 DNA: TGTGCCAGTAGTAGCGACAGGGGGCTAACAGATACGCAGTATTTT
J gene: TRBJ1-2; V gene: TRBV10-2; clone size: many; D gene: NA; CDR3 protein: CASSESPGAGYGYTF; CDR3 DNA: TGCGCCAGCAGTGAGTCGCCGGGGGCAGGCTATGGCTACACCTTC
J gene: TRBJ2-7; V gene: TRBV15; clone size: many; D gene: NA; CDR3 protein: CATSRDIPNEQYF; CDR3 DNA: TGTGCCACCAGCAGAGATATCCCTAACGAGCAGTACTTC
J gene: TRBJ1-1; V gene: TRBV3-1; clone size: few; D gene: NA; CDR3 protein: CASSQHTGEAFF; CDR3 DNA: TGTGCCAGCAGCCAACACACGGGGGAAGCTTTCTTT
J gene: TRBJ2-7; V gene: TRBV6-2/TRBV6-3; clone size: NA; D gene: TRBD1; CDR3 protein: CASIDPGQYSYEQYF; CDR3 DNA: TGTGCCAGCATCGACCCGGGACAGTACTCCTACGAGCAGTACTTC
J gene: TRBJ2-2; V gene: TRBV7-8; clone size: many; D gene: NA; CDR3 protein: CASSLVGWERPITGELFF; CDR3 DNA: TGTGCCAGCAGCTTAGTTGGGTGGGAAAGACCGATCACCGGGGAGCTGTTTTTT
J gene: TRBJ1-6; V gene: TRBV19; clone size: NA; D gene: TRBD1; CDR3 protein: CASSAGQGGGSPLHF; CDR3 DNA: TGTGCCAGTAGTGCGGGACAGGGTGGGGGTTCACCCCTCCACTTT
J gene: TRBJ2-7; V gene: TRBV7-9; clone size: NA; D gene: TRBD2; CDR3 protein: CASSPGAGGPYEQYF; CDR3 DNA: TGTGCCAGCAGCCCGGGAGCGGGAGGGCCTTACGAGCAGTACTTC
J gene: TRBJ2-7; V gene: TRBV7-9; clone size: NA; D gene: NA; CDR3 protein: CASRDRYGAYEQYF; CDR3 DNA: TGTGCCAGCAGAGATCGATACGGGGCCTACGAGCAGTACTTC
J gene: TRBJ1-2; V gene: TRBV25-1; clone size: NA; D gene: TRBD1; CDR3 protein: CASRSLGTGSIRYGYTF; CDR3 DNA: TGTGCCAGCAGGTCCCTCGGGACAGGGTCTATTAGGTATGGCTACACCTTC
J gene: TRBJ1-2; V gene: TRBV2; clone size: NA; D gene: TRBD1; CDR3 protein: CASGSDRGNYGYTF; CDR3 DNA: TGTGCCAGCGGTTCCGACAGGGGTAACTATGGCTACACCTTC
J gene: TRBJ1-5; V gene: TRBV7-2; clone size: many; D gene: NA; CDR3 protein: CASSLDQGALEVDQPQHF; CDR3 DNA: TGTGCCAGCAGCTTAGATCAGGGCGCCTTAGAGGTAGATCAGCCCCAGCATTTT
J gene: TRBJ2-5; V gene: TRBV7-3; clone size: NA; D gene: TRBD2; CDR3 protein: CASSVGTSGSWETQYF; CDR3 DNA: TGTGCCAGCAGCGTTGGGACTAGCGGGAGTTGGGAGACCCAGTACTTC
J gene: TRBJ2-7; V gene: TRBV7-8; clone size: NA; D gene: NA; CDR3 protein: CASSLPGLAYEQYF; CDR3 DNA: TGTGCCAGCAGCCTCCCGGGACTCGCCTACGAGCAGTACTTC
J gene: TRBJ1-6; V gene: TRBV7-2; clone size: once; D gene: NA; CDR3 protein: CASSEDGIRAYSPLRF; CDR3 DNA: TGTGCCAGCAGTGAGGACGGTATACGGGCATACTCACCCCTCCGCTTT
J gene: TRBJ1-3; V gene: TRBV2; clone size: few; D gene: TRBD1; CDR3 protein: CASRRTTGGSGNTIYF; CDR3 DNA: TGTGCCAGCAGACGAACAACAGGGGGCAGTGGAAACACCATATATTTT
J gene: TRBJ2-6; V gene: TRBV5-1; clone size: many; D gene: NA; CDR3 protein: CASSLAGVSGANVLTF; CDR3 DNA: TGCGCCAGCAGCTTGGCAGGGGTTTCTGGGGCCAACGTCCTGACTTTC
J gene: TRBJ2-7; V gene: TRBV7-8; clone size: many; D gene: TRBD2; CDR3 protein: CASSSTGGTYEQYF; CDR3 DNA: TGTGCCAGCAGCTCGACGGGGGGTACCTACGAGCAGTACTTC
J gene: TRBJ2-5; V gene: TRBV7-7; clone size: many; D gene: NA; CDR3 protein: CASSLDRGSQTQYF; CDR3 DNA: TGTGCTAGCAGCTTAGATCGGGGCAGCCAGACCCAGTACTTC
J gene: TRBJ1-6; V gene: TRBV5-8; clone size: few; D gene: TRBD1; CDR3 protein: CASSVRTGEDSPLHF; CDR3 DNA: TGTGCCAGCAGCGTACGGACAGGGGAAGATTCACCCCTCCACTTT
J gene: TRBJ1-1; V gene: TRBV7-8; clone size: many; D gene: NA; CDR3 protein: CASSPIGWARGGIEAFF; CDR3 DNA: TGTGCCAGCAGCCCGATAGGGTGGGCCAGGGGAGGAATTGAAGCTTTCTTT
J gene: TRBJ2-2; V gene: TRBV7-9; clone size: few; D gene: NA; CDR3 protein: CASRPVRVTGELFF; CDR3 DNA: TGTGCCAGCAGACCCGTCAGGGTCACCGGGGAGCTGTTTTTT
J gene: TRBJ2-7; V gene: TRBV7-9; clone size: NA; D gene: TRBD1; CDR3 protein: CASAAPGQGYDYEQYF; CDR3 DNA: TGTGCCAGCGCCGCTCCGGGACAGGGGTATGACTACGAGCAGTACTTC
J gene: TRBJ2-5; V gene: TRBV7-8; clone size: many; D gene: NA; CDR3 protein: CASSRTRETQYF; CDR3 DNA: TGTGCCAGCAGCAGAACGAGGGAGACCCAGTACTTC
J gene: TRBJ2-3; V gene: TRBV5-6; clone size: NA; D gene: NA; CDR3 protein: CASSIGTSTDTQYF; CDR3 DNA: TGTGCCAGCAGCATCGGGACTAGCACAGATACGCAGTATTTT
J gene: TRBJ2-6; V gene: TRBV7-9; clone size: many; D gene: TRBD2; CDR3 protein: CASSLGWEGSPSGANVLTF; CDR3 DNA: TGTGCCAGCAGCTTAGGATGGGAGGGGTCTCCCTCTGGGGCCAACGTCCTGACTTTC
J gene: TRBJ2-7; V gene: TRBV2; clone size: NA; D gene: NA; CDR3 protein: CARIRGTAHEQYF; CDR3 DNA: TGTGCCAGAATCCGCGGGACAGCCCACGAGCAGTACTTC
J gene: TRBJ2-2; V gene: TRBV12-3/TRBV12-4; clone size: NA; D gene: TRBD1; CDR3 protein: CASSVEGGDTGELFF; CDR3 DNA: TGTGCCAGCAGTGTAGAAGGGGGCGATACCGGGGAGCTGTTTTTT
J gene: TRBJ1-3; V gene: TRBV29-1; clone size: many; D gene: NA; CDR3 protein: CSVLQGDGNTIYF; CDR3 DNA: TGCAGCGTCCTACAGGGAGATGGAAACACCATATATTTT
J gene: TRBJ2-3; V gene: TRBV12-3/TRBV12-4; clone size: NA; D gene: NA; CDR3 protein: CASSPAGGRGDTQYF; CDR3 DNA: TGTGCCAGCAGTCCCGCCGGGGGCCGCGGAGATACGCAGTATTTT
J gene: TRBJ1-1; V gene: TRBV9; clone size: many; D gene: NA; CDR3 protein: CASSVAGQTEAFF; CDR3 DNA: TGTGCCAGCAGCGTCGCAGGACAGACTGAAGCTTTCTTT
J gene: TRBJ1-3; V gene: TRBV14; clone size: many; D gene: TRBD1; CDR3 protein: CASTRDSFSGNTIYF; CDR3 DNA: TGTGCCAGCACCAGGGACAGTTTCTCAGGAAACACCATATATTTT